This T cell receptor (beta chain) was observed in a study of glioma-infiltrating T cells after dendritic cell vaccination. Study summary: Dendritic cell vaccination trial patients had either newly diagnosed or recurrent glioblastoma. Between about 2003 and 2013, patients got autologous tumor lysate-pulsed dendritic cell vaccines.

The primer mix had 60 V beta and 13 J beta primers. Data came from immunoSEQ multiplex PCR; TCRdb stores just in-frame clones and leaves some out. There are about 73,000 clones in the sample; 82% occur only once, and 2.1% lies in the top ten. CDR3 length: 15 residues. CDR1 and CDR2 from the germline V gene are SGHAT and FQNNGV. With 4 bases removed from V and 5 bases from J, the gap between germline ends came to 18 bases. The specimen comprised blood, sampled before dendritic cell vaccination. The clonotype originates from a human donor with glioblastoma. The J gene is TRBJ2-7, the V gene TRBV11-2; D may be TRBD2 (6 bases). CDR3 bases: TGTGCCAGCAGCTCCGATTGGGGGGAAGACAACGAGCAGTACTTC. Translating it yields CASSSDWGEDNEQYF.